Listed here are 11 T cell receptor beta chains from one sample, sequenced in a study of blood T cell repertoires in COVID-19. Sequencing used immunoSEQ multiplex PCR; TCRdb keeps in-frame clones, though not all of them. The table has roughly 180,000 clones, approximately 80% seen once. Input material: PBMCs or T cells enriched from blood (not recorded which). The receptors were gathered from a man aged 60-69 years who had been exposed to COVID-19.

The rearrangement joins TRBV30 to TRBJ2-1; the D gene is possibly TRBD1 (6 bases). CDR3 length: 12 amino acids. Per germline, CDR1 GTSNPN and CDR2 SVGIG (reference sequence). Deletions cut 4 bases from V and 7 bases from J, with 11 bases between. The chain's CDR3 is CAWNPGDNEQFF. CDR3 sequence (DNA): TGTGCCTGGAACCCAGGGGATAATGAGCAGTTCTTC.

To note about this clone: Other DNA sequences in this sample translate to the same CDR3. This chain joins TRBV5-6 and TRBJ2-3; 9 positions agree with TRBD2. CDR1 and CDR2 (germline): SGHDT, YYEEEE. The CDR3 runs 16 residues. The ends lost 0 bases at V and 3 bases at J; junction bases unmatched: 5. The CDR3 bases are TGTGCCAGCAGCTTGGCCGGTCTAGCGGGAACAGATACGCAGTATTTT. Amino acid sequence: CASSLAGLAGTDTQYF.

The rearrangement joins TRBV2 to TRBJ2-1, with 8 bases matching TRBD2. There are 17 residues in the CDR3. J was trimmed by 1 base and V by 1 base; bases with no gene match: 6. The germline V gene encodes CDR1 SNHLY and CDR2 FYNNEI. CDR3 sequence (DNA): TGTGCCAGCAGTGAAGTTCAGGGACTAGTTTCCTACAATGAGCAGTTCTTC. Translating gives CASSEVQGLVSYNEQFF.

This clone was detected once. This chain links TRBV30 with TRBJ2-2, with D uncertain. The CDR3 sequence is 12 residues long. Germline CDR1 and CDR2: GTSNPN and SVGIG (reference sequence). V gave up 4 bases and J gave up 1 base, with 4 bases separating them. DNA of the CDR3: TGTGCCTGGACACAGAACACCGGGGAGCTGTTTTTT. Its translation: CAWTQNTGELFF.

The chain joins TRBV4-1 to TRBJ2-1; 9 bases line up with TRBD2. Germline CDR1 MGHRA, CDR2 YSYEKL. The CDR3 extends over 17 amino acids. V lost 0 bases and J lost 5; bases outside the gene matches: 8. The CDR3 here is CASSQDPGTSPHNEQFF. As DNA, the CDR3 is TGCGCCAGCAGCCAAGATCCGGGGACTAGCCCACACAATGAGCAGTTCTTC.

This chain joins TRBV5-6 and TRBJ2-7; 8 bases are a match to TRBD1. The V segment lost 2 bases and the J segment 2 bases; nucleotides outside the gene matches: 3. CDR1 and CDR2 from the germline V gene are SGHDT and YYEEEE. The CDR3 consists of 14 residues. The CDR3 DNA reads as TGTGCCAGCAGCTTCGGGACAGGCACCTACGAGCAGTACTTC. It encodes CASSFGTGTYEQYF.

The rearrangement uses TRBV5-4 and TRBJ2-5, with 10 positions matching TRBD1. V shed 3 bases and J 6 bases; nucleotides not matched to a gene: 11. Germline values: CDR1 SGHNT, CDR2 YYREEE (reference sequence). The CDR3 runs to 16 residues. DNA for the CDR3: TGTGCCAGCAGCTCGACAGGGGGCCTCACGAAGAAGACCCAGTACTTC. Residues: CASSSTGGLTKKTQYF.

The rearrangement links TRBV6-5 to TRBJ1-5, with unresolved D. The CDR3 extends over 13 amino acids. V was cut by 2 bases and J by 7 bases, with 9 bases left in between. Germline assignment: CDR1 MNHEY and CDR2 SVGAGI. The CDR3 is CASSYTGWQPQHF. In DNA, the CDR3 is TGTGCCAGCAGTTACACGGGGTGGCAGCCCCAGCATTTT.

The chain recombines TRBV19 with TRBJ1-2, with 9 bases matching TRBD1. CDR3 length: 16 amino acids. Trimming cost V 7 bases and J 2 bases; bases outside gene matches: 11. The V gene's germline CDR1 is LNHDA and CDR2 SQIVND (reference sequence). The CDR3 nucleotides read TGTGCCAGTATGGTGACAGGGGGGTCAGTAAACTATGGCTACACCTTC. This gives the protein CASMVTGGSVNYGYTF.

The chain couples TRBV7-2 to TRBJ2-7; 9 positions match TRBD2. CDR3 length: 15 amino acids. Germline CDR1 is SGHTA and CDR2 is FQGNSA. V was clipped by 5 bases and J by 2 bases; unmatched bases: 7. CDR3 amino acids: CASSRGLAITYEQYF. The CDR3 bases are TGTGCCAGCAGCAGAGGACTAGCGATTACCTACGAGCAGTACTTC.

The chain uses TRBV21-1 and TRBJ2-7; TRBD2 is the table's D call, not checked against the DNA. TRBV21-1 is described as a pseudogene. The CDR3 runs 12 residues. The CDR3 DNA is TGTGCCACCAAAGCCGGCTCCTACGAGCAGTACTTC. It is translated as CATKAGSYEQYF.